This TCR beta chain emerged from a study of monozygotic twins with inflammatory bowel disease. Study outcomes and limitations: Varying immunosuppressive regimens may have increased patient repertoire variability.

UMIs incorporating a 6-nucleotide sample barcode were appended by means of template switching. TCRdb reprocessed the 5' RACE reads; each CDR3 protein has one entry and no DNA is given. This sample's table reports 350,000 to 400,000 distinct CDR3 sequences. In the case of this clonotype: Its antigen remains unknown.

Whole blood served as the source of total RNA, and no T cell sorting took place. CDR1 and CDR2 from the germline V gene are SQVTM and ANQGSEA. This CDR3 contains 13 residues. This chain connects TRBV29-1 to TRBJ2-7; the TRBD1 assignment by TCRdb is unverifiable without DNA. This TCR was recovered from a human donor with ulcerative colitis or Crohn's disease, or a healthy co-twin of an affected twin (not recorded which). The sequencing input was blood. The chain's CDR3 is CSVEIPGAYEQYF.